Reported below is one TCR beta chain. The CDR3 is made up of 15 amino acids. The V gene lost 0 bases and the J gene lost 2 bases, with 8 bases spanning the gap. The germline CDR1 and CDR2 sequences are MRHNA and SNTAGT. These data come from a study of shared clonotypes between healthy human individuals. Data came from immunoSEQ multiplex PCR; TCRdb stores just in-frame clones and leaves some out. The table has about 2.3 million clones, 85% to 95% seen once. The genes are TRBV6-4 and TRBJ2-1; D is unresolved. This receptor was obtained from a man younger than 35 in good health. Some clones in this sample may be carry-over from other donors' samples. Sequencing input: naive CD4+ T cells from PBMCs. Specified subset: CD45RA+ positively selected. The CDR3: CASSDSIRPYNEQFF. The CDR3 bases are TGTGCCAGCAGTGACTCTATCCGGCCCTACAATGAGCAGTTCTTC.